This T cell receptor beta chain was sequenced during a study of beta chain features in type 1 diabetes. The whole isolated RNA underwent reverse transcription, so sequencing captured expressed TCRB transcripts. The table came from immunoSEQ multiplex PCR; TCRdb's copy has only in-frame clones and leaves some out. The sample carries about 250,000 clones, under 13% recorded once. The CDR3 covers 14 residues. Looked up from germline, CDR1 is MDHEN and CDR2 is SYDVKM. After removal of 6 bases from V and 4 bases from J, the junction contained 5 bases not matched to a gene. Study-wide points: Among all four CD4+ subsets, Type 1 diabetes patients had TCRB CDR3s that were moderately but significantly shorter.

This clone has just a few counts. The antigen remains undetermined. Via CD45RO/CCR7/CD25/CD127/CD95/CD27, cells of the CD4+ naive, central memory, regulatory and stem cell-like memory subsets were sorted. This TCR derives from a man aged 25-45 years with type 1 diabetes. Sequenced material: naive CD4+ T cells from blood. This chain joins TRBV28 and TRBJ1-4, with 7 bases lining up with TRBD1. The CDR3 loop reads CASSPQGFNEKLFF. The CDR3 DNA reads TGTGCCAGCAGCCCACAGGGGTTTAATGAAAAACTGTTTTTT. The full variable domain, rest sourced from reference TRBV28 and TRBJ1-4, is DVKVTQSSRYLVKRTGEKVFLECVQDMDHENMFWYRQDPGLGLRLIYFSYDVKMKEKGDIPEGYSVSREKKERFSLILESASTNQTSMYLCASSPQGFNEKLFFGSGTQLSVL.